This T cell receptor (beta chain) was captured by sequencing in a study of cytomegalovirus exposure and HLA in healthy donors. Study-level information: The same platform was used for the 110 or so validation repertoires and the 600 to 700 first-cohort repertoires, a later analysis reported.

The CDR3 runs 15 residues. The ends lost 6 bases at V and 2 bases at J; junction bases unmatched: 5. Germline CDR1 is MNHEY and CDR2 is SVGAGI. Produced via immunoSEQ multiplex PCR; TCRdb's table is partial and in-frame only. The table has more than 80,000 clones, approximately 96% seen once; the top ten hold about 1.3%. Study outcomes and limitations: Subsequent analysis showed first-cohort TCR clusters tending to co-occur in some 110 validation repertoires.

About this clone itself: Antigen: not known.

The donors formed part of the roughly 120-subject validation cohort, distinct from the roughly 700-subject first cohort. The genes are TRBV6-5 and TRBJ1-3; 9 nucleotides match TRBD1. Sequences were obtained from PBMCs. The TCR comes from a young woman in good health and CMV-seronegative. The CDR3 is CASSLDRGPGNTIYF. CDR3 DNA sequence: TGTGCCAGCAGCCTGGACAGGGGCCCTGGAAACACCATATATTTT.